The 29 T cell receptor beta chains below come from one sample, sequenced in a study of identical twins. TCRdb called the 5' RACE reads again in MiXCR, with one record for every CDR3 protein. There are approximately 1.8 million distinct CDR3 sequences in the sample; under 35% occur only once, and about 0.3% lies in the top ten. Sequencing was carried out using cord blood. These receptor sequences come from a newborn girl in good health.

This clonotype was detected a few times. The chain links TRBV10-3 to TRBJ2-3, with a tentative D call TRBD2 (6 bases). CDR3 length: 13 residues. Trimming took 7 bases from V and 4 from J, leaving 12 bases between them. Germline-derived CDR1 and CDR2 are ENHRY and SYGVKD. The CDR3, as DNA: TGTGCCATCACCCGGGGGTGGGCAGATACGCAGTATTTT. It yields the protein CAITRGWADTQYF.

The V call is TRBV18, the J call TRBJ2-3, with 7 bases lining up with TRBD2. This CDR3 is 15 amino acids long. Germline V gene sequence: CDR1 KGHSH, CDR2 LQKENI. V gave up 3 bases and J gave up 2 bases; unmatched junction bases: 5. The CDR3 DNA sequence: TGTGCCAGCTCACCTAGCGGGTTCGACACAGATACGCAGTATTTT. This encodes CASSPSGFDTDTQYF.

The DNA of the CDR3 is TGTGCCAGCGGACGGACAAATGAGCAGTTCTTC. It codes for CASGRTNEQFF. The chain couples TRBV25-1 to TRBJ2-1; a weak D match, TRBD1 (5 bases). The CDR3 runs to 11 residues. The V gene's germline CDR1 is MGHDK and CDR2 SYGVNS. The ends were cut back, 8 bases at V and 7 bases at J, with 9 bases in the middle.

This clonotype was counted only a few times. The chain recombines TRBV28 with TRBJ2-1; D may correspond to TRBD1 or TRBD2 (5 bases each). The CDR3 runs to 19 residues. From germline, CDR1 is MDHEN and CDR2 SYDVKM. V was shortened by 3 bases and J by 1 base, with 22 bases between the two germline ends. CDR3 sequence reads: CASSFSRAKWGVSYNEQFF. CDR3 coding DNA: TGTGCCAGCAGTTTTTCCAGGGCGAAATGGGGAGTATCCTACAATGAGCAGTTCTTC.

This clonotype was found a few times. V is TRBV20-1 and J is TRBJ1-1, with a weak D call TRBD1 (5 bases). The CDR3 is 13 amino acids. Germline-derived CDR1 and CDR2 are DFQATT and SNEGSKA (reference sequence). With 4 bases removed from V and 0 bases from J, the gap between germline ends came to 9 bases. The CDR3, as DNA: TGCAGTGCTACAGGGTACATGAACACTGAAGCTTTCTTT. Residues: CSATGYMNTEAFF.

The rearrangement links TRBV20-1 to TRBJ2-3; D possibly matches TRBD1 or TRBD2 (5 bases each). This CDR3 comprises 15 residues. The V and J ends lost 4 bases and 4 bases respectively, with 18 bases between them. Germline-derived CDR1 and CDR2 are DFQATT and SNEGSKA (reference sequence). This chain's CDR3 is CSAKAVDWGPDTQYF. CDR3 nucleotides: TGCAGTGCTAAAGCGGTCGACTGGGGCCCAGATACGCAGTATTTT.

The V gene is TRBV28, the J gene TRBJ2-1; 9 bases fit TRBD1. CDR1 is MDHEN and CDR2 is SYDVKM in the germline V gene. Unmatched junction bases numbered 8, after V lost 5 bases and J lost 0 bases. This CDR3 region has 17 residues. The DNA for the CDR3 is TGTGCCAGCAGTATACCGACAGGGGGAAGCTCCTACAATGAGCAGTTCTTC. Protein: CASSIPTGGSSYNEQFF.

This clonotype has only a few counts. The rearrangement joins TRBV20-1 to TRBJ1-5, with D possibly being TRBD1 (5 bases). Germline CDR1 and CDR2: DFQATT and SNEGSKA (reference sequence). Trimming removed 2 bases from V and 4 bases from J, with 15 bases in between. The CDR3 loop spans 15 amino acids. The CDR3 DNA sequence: TGCAGTGCTAGAAAAGGGGCGGAGGGGAATCAGCCCCAGCATTTT. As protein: CSARKGAEGNQPQHF.

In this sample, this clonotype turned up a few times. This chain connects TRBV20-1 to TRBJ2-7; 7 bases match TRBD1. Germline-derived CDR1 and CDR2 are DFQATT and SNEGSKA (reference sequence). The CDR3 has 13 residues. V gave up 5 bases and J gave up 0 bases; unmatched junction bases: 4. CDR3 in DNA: TGCAGTGCTGTACGGGACAGCTCCTACGAGCAGTACTTC. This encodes CSAVRDSSYEQYF.

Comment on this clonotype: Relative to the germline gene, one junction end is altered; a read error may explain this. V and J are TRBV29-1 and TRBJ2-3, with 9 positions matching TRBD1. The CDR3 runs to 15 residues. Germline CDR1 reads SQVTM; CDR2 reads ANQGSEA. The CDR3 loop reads CGVTGGRSSTDTQYF. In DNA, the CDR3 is TGCGGCGTCACAGGGGGCAGGTCCAGCACAGATACGCAGTATTTT.

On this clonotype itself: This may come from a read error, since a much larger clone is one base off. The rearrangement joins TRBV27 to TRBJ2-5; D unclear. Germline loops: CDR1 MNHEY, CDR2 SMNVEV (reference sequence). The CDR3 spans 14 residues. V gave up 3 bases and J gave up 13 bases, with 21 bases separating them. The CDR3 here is CASSFRTGPFILYF. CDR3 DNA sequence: TGTGCCAGCAGTTTTCGGACGGGTCCCTTCATCCTGTACTTC.

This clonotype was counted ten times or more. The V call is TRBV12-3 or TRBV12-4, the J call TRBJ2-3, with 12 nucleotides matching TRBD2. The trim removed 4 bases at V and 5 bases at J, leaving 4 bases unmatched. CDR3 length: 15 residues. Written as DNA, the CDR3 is TGTGCCAGCAGTTCTCCGGGACTAGCGGGAGATACGCAGTATTTT. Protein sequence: CASSSPGLAGDTQYF.

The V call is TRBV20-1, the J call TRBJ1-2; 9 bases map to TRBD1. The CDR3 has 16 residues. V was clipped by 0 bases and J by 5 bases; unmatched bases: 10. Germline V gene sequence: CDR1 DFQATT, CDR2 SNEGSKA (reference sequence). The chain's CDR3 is CSARDPGGTGKYGYTF. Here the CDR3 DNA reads TGCAGTGCTAGAGATCCCGGAGGGACAGGGAAGTATGGCTACACCTTC.

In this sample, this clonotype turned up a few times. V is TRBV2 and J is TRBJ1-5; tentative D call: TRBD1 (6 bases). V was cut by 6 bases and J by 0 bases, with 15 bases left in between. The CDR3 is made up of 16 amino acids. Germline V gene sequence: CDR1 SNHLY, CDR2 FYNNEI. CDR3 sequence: CASRADRAYSNQPQHF. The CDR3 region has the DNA TGTGCCAGCAGGGCGGACAGAGCATATAGCAATCAGCCCCAGCATTTT.

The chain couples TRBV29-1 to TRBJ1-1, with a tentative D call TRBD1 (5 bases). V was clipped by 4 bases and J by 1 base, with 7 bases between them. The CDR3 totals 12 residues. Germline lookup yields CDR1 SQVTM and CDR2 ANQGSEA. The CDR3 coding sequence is TGCAGCGTTGGGGGGGAGAACACTGAAGCTTTCTTT. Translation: CSVGGENTEAFF.

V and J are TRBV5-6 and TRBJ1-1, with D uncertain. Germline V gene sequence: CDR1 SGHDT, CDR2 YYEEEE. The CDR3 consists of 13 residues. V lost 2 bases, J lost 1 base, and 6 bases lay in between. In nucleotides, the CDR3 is TGTGCCAGCAGCTTTATCGCGAACACTGAAGCTTTCTTT. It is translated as CASSFIANTEAFF. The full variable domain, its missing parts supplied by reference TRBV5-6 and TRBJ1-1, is DAGVTQSPTHLIKTRGQQVTLRCSPKSGHDTVSWYQQALGQGPQFIFQYYEEEERQRGNFPDRFSGHQFPNYSSELNVNALLLGDSALYLCASSFIANTEAFFGQGTRLTVV.

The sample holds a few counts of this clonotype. CDR3 nucleotides: TGTGCCAGCAGCTTAGGGGTAGTTTTAGAGACCCAGTACTTC. Translation: CASSLGVVLETQYF. The J gene is TRBJ2-5, the V gene TRBV7-2; D not resolved. In germline, CDR1 is SGHTA, CDR2 FQGNSA. V lost 1 base and J lost 4, with 10 bases in between. The CDR3 contains 14 residues.

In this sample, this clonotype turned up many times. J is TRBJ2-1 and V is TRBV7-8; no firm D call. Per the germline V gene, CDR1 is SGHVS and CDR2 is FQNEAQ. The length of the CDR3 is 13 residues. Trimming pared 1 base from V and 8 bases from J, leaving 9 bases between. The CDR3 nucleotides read TGTGCCAGCAGCTTAGGATCGGGCGATGAGCAGTTCTTC. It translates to CASSLGSGDEQFF.

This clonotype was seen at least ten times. The DNA for the CDR3 is TGCGCCAGCAAGAGACTGCCGTCCCTCGGTACAGGGTCCACAGATACGCAGTATTTT. Protein: CASKRLPSLGTGSTDTQYF. The chain joins TRBV5-1 to TRBJ2-3; weak D call: TRBD1 (6 bases). The CDR3 totals 19 residues. V gave up 6 bases and J gave up 2 bases, with 28 bases separating them. Germline-derived CDR1 and CDR2 are SGHRS and YFSETQ.

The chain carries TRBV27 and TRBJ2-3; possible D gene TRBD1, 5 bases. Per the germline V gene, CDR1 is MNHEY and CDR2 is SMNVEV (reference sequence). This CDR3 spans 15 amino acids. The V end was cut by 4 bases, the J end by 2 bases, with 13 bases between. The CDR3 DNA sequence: TGTGCCAGCAGTTCGTACAGGCACAACACAGATACGCAGTATTTT. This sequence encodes CASSSYRHNTDTQYF.

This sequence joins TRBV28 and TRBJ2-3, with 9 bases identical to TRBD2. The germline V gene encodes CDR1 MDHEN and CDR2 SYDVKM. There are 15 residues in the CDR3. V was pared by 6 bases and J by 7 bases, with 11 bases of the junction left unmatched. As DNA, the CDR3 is TGTGCCAGCAGCCCAAGTGGTAGCGGGAGTTATACGCAGTATTTT. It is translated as CASSPSGSGSYTQYF.

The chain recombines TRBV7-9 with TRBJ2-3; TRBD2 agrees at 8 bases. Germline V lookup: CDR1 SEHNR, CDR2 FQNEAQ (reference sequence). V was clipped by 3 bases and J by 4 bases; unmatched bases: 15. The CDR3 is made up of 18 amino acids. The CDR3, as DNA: TGTGCCAGCAGCTTGGGTAGCGTTAGCGGGGAGCCGGCAGATACGCAGTATTTT. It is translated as CASSLGSVSGEPADTQYF.

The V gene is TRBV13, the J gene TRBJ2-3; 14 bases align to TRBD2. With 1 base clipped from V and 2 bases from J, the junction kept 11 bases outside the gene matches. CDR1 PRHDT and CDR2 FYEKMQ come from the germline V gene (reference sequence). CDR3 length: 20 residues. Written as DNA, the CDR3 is TGTGCCAGCAGCTTAGAAACCCGGACTAGCGGGGGGCCTAACACAGATACGCAGTATTTT. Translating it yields CASSLETRTSGGPNTDTQYF. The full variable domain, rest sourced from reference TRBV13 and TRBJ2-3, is AAGVIQSPRHLIKEKRETATLKCYPIPRHDTVYWYQQGPGQDPQFLISFYEKMQSDKGSIPDRFSAQQFSDYHSELNMSSLELGDSALYFCASSLETRTSGGPNTDTQYFGPGTRLTVL.

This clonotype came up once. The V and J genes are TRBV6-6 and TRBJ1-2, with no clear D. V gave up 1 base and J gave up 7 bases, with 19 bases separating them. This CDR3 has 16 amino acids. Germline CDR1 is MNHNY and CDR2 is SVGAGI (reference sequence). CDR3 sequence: CASSYLFRRPRRGYTF. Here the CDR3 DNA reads TGTGCCAGCAGTTACTTGTTCCGACGGCCCCGTCGTGGCTACACCTTC.

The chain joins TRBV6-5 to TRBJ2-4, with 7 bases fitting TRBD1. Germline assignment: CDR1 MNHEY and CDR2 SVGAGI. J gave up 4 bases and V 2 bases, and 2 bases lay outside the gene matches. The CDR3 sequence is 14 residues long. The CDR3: CASSYDRVKNIQYF. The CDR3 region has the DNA TGTGCCAGCAGTTACGACAGGGTAAAAAACATTCAGTACTTC.

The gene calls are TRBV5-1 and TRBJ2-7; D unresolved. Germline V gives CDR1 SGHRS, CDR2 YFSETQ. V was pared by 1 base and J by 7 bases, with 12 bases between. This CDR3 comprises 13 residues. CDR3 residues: CASSLYGPWEQYF. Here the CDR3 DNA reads TGCGCCAGCAGCTTGTATGGCCCTTGGGAGCAGTACTTC. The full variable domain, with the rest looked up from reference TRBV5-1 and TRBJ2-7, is KAGVTQTPRYLIKTRGQQVTLSCSPISGHRSVSWYQQTPGQGLQFLFEYFSETQRNKGNFPGRFSGRQFSNSRSEMNVSTLELGDSALYLCASSLYGPWEQYFGPGTRLTVT.

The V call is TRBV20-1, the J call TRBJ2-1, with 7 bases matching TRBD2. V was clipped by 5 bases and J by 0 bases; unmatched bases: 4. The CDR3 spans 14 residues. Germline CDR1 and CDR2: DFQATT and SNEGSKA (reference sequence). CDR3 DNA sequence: TGCAGTGCTGGTAGCGGGCTCTCCTACAATGAGCAGTTCTTC. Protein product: CSAGSGLSYNEQFF.

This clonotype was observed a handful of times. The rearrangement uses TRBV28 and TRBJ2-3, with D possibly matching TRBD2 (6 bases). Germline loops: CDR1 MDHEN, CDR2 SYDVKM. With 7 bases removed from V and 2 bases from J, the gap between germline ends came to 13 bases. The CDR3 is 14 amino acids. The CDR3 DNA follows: TGTGCCAGCATCGGGGCGGGACCCACAGATACGCAGTATTTT. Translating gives CASIGAGPTDTQYF.

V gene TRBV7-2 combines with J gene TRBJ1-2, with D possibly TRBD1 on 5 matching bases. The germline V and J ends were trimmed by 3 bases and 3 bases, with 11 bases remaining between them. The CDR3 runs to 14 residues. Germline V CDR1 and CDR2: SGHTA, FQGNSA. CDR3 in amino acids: CASSFRVGDYGYTF. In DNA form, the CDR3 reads TGTGCCAGCAGCTTTAGGGTGGGGGACTATGGCTACACCTTC.